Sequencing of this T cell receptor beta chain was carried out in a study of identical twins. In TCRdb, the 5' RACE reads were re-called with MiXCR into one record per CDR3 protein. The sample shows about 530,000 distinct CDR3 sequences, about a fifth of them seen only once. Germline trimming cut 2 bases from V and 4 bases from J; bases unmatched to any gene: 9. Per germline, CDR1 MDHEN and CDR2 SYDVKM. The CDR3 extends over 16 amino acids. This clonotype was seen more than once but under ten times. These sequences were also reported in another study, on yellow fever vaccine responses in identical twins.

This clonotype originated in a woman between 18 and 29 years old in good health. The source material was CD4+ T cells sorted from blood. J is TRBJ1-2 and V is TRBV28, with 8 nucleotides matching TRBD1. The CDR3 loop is CASSLAQAGGLYGYTF. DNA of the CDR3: TGTGCCAGCAGTTTAGCTCAGGCAGGGGGCCTCTATGGCTACACCTTC.